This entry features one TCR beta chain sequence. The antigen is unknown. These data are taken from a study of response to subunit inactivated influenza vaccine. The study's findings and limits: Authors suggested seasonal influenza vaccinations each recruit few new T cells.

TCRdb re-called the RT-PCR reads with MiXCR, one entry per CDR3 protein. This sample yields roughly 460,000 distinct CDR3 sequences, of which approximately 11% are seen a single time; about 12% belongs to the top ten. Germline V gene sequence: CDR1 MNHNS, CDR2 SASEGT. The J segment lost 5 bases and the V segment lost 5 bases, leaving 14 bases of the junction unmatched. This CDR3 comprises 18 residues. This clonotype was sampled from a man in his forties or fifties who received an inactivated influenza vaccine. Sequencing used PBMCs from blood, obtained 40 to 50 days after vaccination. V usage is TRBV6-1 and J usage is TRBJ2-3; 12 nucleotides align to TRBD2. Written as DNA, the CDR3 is TGTGCCAGCAGTCCGACTCCTCTAGCGGGAGGGCTTGGAGATACGCAGTATTTT. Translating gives CASSPTPLAGGLGDTQYF.